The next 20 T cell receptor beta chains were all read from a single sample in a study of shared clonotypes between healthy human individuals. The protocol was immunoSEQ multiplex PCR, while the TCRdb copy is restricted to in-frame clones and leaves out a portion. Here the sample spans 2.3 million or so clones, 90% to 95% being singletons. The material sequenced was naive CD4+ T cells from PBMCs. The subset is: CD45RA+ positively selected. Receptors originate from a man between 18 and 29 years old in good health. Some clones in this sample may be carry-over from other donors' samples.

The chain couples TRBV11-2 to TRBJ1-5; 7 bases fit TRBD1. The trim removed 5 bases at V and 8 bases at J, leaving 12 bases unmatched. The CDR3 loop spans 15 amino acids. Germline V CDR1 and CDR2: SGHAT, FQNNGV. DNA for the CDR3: TGTGCCAGCAGCCAGGCAGGGGGGGACGGGGAGCCCCAGCATTTT. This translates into CASSQAGGDGEPQHF.

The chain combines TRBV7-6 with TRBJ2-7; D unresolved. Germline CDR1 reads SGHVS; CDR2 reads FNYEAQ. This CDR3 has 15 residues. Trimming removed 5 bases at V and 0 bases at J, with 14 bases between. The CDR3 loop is CASSQGPASSYEQYF. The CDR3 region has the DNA TGTGCCAGCAGCCAAGGACCGGCTAGCTCCTACGAGCAGTACTTC.

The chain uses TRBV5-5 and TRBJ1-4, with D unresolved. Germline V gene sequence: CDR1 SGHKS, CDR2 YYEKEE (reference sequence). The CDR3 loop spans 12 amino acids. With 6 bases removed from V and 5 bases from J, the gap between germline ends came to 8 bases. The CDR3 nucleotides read TGTGCCAGCACCCTGGAGAATGAAAAACTGTTTTTT. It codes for CASTLENEKLFF.

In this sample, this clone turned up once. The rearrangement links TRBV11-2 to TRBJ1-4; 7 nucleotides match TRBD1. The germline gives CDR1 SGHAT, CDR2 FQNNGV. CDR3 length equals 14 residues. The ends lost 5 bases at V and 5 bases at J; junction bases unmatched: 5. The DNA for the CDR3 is TGTGCCAGCAGCCCATCGGGACAGAATGAAAAACTGTTTTTT. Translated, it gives CASSPSGQNEKLFF.

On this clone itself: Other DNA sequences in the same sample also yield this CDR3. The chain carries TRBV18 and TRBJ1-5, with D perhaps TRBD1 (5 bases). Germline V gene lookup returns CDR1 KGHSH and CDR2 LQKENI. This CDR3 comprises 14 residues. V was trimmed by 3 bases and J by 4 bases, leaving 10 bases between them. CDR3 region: CASSPGAGNQPQHF. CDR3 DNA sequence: TGTGCCAGCTCACCCGGAGCAGGGAATCAGCCCCAGCATTTT.

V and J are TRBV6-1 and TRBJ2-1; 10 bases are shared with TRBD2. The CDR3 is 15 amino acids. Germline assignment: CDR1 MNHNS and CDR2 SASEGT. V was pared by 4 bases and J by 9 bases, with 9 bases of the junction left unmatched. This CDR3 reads CASSVLAGAGLEQFF. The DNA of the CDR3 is TGTGCCAGCAGTGTCCTAGCGGGGGCCGGGCTTGAGCAGTTCTTC.

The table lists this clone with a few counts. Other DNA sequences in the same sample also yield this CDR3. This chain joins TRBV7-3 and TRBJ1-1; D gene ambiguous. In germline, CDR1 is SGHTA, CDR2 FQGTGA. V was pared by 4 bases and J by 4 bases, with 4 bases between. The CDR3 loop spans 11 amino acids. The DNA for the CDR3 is TGTGCCAGCAGCTCAGGCACTGAAGCTTTCTTT. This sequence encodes CASSSGTEAFF.

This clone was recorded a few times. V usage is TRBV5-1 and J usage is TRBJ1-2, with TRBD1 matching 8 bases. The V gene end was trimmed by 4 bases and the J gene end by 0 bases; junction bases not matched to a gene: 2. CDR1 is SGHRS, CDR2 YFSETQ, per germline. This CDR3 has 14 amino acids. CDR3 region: CASSEQGANYGYTF. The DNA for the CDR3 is TGCGCCAGCAGCGAACAGGGGGCTAACTATGGCTACACCTTC.

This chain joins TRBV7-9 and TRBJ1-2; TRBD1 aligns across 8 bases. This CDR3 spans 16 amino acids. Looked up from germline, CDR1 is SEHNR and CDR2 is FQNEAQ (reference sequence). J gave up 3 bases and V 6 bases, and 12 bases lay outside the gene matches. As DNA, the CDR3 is TGTGCCAGCAGTTCGACAGGGGACTTACCACACTATGGCTACACCTTC. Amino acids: CASSSTGDLPHYGYTF.

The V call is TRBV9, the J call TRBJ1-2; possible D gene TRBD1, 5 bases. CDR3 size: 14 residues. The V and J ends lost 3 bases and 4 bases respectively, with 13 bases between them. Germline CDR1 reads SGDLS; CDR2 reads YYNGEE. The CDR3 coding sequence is TGTGCCAGCAGCGCCCAGGGTGCGTCCTATGGCTACACCTTC. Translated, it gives CASSAQGASYGYTF.

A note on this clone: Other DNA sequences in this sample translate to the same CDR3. DNA of the CDR3: TGTGCCAGCAGTACTACAGGGAGGGGCTATGGCTACACCTTC. Translation: CASSTTGRGYGYTF. The chain combines TRBV2 with TRBJ1-2, with a weak D call TRBD1 (6 bases). The CDR3 consists of 14 residues. Trimming removed 5 bases from V and 4 bases from J, with 14 bases in between. Germline V gene data show CDR1 as SNHLY and CDR2 as FYNNEI.

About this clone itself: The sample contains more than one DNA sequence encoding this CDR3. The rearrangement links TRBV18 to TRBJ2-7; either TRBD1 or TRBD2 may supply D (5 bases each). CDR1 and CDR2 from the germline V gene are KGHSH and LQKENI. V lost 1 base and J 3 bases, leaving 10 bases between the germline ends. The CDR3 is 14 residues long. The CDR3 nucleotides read TGTGCCAGCTCACCACGGGGGACGGACTACGAGCAGTACTTC. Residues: CASSPRGTDYEQYF.

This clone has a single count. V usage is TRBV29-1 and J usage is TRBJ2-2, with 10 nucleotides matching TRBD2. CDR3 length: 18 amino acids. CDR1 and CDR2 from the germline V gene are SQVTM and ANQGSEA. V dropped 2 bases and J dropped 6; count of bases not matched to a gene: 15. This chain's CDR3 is CSVERSAPSGRSSGELFF. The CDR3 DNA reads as TGCAGCGTTGAAAGGTCGGCTCCTAGCGGGAGAAGTTCCGGGGAGCTGTTTTTT.

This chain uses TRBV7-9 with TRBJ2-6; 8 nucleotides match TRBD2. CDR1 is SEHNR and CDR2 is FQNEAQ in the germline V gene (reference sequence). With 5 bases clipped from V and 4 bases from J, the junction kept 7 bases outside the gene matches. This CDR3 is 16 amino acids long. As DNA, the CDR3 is TGTGCCAGCAGCGGGCGGCGGGGGGCCGGGGCCAACGTCCTGACTTTC. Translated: CASSGRRGAGANVLTF. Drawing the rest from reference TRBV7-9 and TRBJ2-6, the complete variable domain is DTGVSQNPRHKITKRGQNVTFRCDPISEHNRLYWYRQTLGQGPEFLTYFQNEAQLEKSRLLSDRFSAERPKGSFSTLEIQRTEQGDSAMYLCASSGRRGAGANVLTFGAGSRLTVL.

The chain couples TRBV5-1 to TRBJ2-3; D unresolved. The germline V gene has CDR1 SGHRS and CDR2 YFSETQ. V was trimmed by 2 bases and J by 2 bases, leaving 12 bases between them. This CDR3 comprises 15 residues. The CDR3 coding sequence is TGCGCCAGCAGCTTCCTACAGTCACCCACAGATACGCAGTATTTT. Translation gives CASSFLQSPTDTQYF.

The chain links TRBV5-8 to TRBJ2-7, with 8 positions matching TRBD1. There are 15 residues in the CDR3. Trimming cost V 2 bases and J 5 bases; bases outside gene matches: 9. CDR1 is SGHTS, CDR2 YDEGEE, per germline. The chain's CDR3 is CASSFWTGILDEQYF. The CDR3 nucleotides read TGTGCCAGCAGCTTTTGGACAGGGATTTTAGACGAGCAGTACTTC.

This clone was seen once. The CDR3 bases are TGTGCCAGCAGCCGAGGACCGACGCCATCTTTGGTGAATGAGCAGTTCTTC. It translates to CASSRGPTPSLVNEQFF. V usage is TRBV11-2 and J usage is TRBJ2-1; D is undetermined. Trimming took off 5 bases at V and 7 bases at J, with 24 bases between the two ends. The CDR3 spans 17 residues. Germline assignment: CDR1 SGHAT and CDR2 FQNNGV.

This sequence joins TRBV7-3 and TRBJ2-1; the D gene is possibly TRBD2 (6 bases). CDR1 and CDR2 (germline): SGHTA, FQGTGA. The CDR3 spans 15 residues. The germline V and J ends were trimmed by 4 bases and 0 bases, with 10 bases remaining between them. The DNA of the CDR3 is TGTGCCAGCAGCTCCGGGACTCCCTCCTACAATGAGCAGTTCTTC. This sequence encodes CASSSGTPSYNEQFF.

The CDR3 reads CASGGLAGPTDTQYF. CDR3 nucleotide sequence: TGTGCCAGTGGGGGACTAGCGGGACCCACAGATACGCAGTATTTT. The chain carries TRBV7-9 and TRBJ2-3; 13 positions match TRBD2. The V gene end was trimmed by 9 bases and the J gene end by 2 bases; junction bases not matched to a gene: 5. The CDR3 is made up of 15 amino acids. In germline, CDR1 is SEHNR, CDR2 FQNEAQ (reference sequence).

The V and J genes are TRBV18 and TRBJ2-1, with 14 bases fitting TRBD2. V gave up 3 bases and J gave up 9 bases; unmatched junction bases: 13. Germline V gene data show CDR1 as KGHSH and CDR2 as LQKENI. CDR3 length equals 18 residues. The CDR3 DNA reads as TGTGCCAGCTCACCCCTTGGACTAGCGGGAGGAGGGTATGGTGAGCAGTTCTTC. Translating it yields CASSPLGLAGGGYGEQFF.